This entry features one TCR beta chain sequence. The sample is drawn from a study of blood T cell repertoires in COVID-19. Overall study context: COVID-19 samples collected from the United States, Italy and Spain covered acute and convalescent phases. PBMCs, B-cell-depleted T cells, or T cells were the source of the cDNA or gDNA that made up the material.

Per the original methods: Estimation of nucleated cell counts was performed using reference gene primer amplification. Clones were read by immunoSEQ multiplex PCR, and TCRdb kept only the in-frame ones, dropping some. D and trimming come from the DNA, and the V and J calls and clone size come from that table. The sample lists about 120,000 clones, less than 85% seen once, with about 4.1% in the top ten. Germline CDR1 reads SEHNR; CDR2 reads FQNEAQ (reference sequence). This CDR3 is 14 amino acids long. Trimming removed 2 bases from V and 10 bases from J, with 15 bases in between. The receptor comes from an elderly woman with acute or convalescent COVID-19. Sequencing was carried out using peripheral blood. The gene calls are TRBV7-9 and TRBJ1-3, with a weak D call TRBD1 (6 bases). The CDR3 coding sequence is TGTGCCAGCAGCTTATTACAGGGAGTGGAGACCATATATTTT. As protein: CASSLLQGVETIYF.